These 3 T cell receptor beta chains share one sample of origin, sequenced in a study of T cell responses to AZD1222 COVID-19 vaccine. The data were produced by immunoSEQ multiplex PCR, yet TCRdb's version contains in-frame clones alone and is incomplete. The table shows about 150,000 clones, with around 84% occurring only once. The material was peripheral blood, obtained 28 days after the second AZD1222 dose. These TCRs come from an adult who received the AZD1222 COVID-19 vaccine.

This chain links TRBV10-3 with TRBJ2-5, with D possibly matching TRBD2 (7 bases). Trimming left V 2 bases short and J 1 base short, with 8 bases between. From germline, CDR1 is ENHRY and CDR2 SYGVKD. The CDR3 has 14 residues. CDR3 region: CAISEGGAQETQYF. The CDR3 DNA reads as TGTGCCATCAGTGAGGGGGGGGCCCAAGAGACCCAGTACTTC.

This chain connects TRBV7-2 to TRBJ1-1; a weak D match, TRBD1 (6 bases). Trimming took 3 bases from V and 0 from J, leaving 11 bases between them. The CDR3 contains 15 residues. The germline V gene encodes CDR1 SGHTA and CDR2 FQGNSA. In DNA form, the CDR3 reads TGTGCCAGCAGCTTCGGGGGGGCTATGAACACTGAAGCTTTCTTT. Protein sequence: CASSFGGAMNTEAFF.

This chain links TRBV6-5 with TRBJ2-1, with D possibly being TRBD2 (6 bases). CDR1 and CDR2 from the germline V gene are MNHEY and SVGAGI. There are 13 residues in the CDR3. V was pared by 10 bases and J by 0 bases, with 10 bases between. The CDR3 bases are TGTGCCAACATTAGCGGCTCCTACAATGAGCAGTTCTTC. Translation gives CANISGSYNEQFF.